The subject of this entry is one T cell receptor beta chain. Its antigen is currently unknown. These data originate in a study of beta chain features in type 1 diabetes. Overall study findings and caveats: Among patients with Type 1 diabetes, TCRB CDR3s were moderately but significantly shorter in every one of the four CD4+ subsets. In the patient group, naive, central memory and Treg TCRB repertoires seemed more alike than in the healthy donor group. Possible PCR preference for shorter templates applied equally to patients and controls.

This CDR3 has 16 amino acids. V lost 1 base to trimming and J lost 7 bases, with 17 bases between them. Germline V gene lookup returns CDR1 LNHNV and CDR2 YYDKDF (reference sequence). Sequencing targeted expressed TCRB transcripts, as all isolated RNA had been reverse transcribed. Clones were read by immunoSEQ multiplex PCR, and TCRdb kept only the in-frame ones, dropping some. The sample has 850,000 to 900,000 clones, about 17% seen once; the top ten hold around 0.02%. The sequencing sample was made of naive CD4+ T cells from blood. This chain uses TRBV15 with TRBJ1-5; no reliable D call. The sequence was collected from a woman between 18 and 29 years old in good health. The CDR3 DNA reads as TGTGCCACCAGCAGAGCAAAACAGAAAGACCAACAGCCCCAGCATTTT. It is translated as CATSRAKQKDQQPQHF. The full variable domain, in which reference TRBV15 and TRBJ1-5 provide the parts outside the CDR3, is DAMVIQNPRYQVTQFGKPVTLSCSQTLNHNVMYWYQQKSSQAPKLLFHYYDKDFNNEADTPDNFQSRRPNTSFCFLDIRSPGLGDTAMYLCATSRAKQKDQQPQHFGDGTRLSIL.